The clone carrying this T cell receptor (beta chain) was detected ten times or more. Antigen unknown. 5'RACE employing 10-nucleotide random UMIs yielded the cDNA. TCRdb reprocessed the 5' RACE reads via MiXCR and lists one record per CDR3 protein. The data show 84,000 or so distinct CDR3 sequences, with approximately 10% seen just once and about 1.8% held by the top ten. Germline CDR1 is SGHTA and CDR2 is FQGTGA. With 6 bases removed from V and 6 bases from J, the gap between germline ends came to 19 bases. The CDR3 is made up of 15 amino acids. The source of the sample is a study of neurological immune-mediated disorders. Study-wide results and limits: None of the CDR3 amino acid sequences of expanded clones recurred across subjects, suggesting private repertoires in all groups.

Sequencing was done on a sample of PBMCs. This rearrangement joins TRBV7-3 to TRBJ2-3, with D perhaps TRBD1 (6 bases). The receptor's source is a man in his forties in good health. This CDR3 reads CASSSGTSEGDTQYF. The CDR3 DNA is TGTGCCAGCAGTTCCGGGACATCCGAAGGGGATACGCAGTATTTT. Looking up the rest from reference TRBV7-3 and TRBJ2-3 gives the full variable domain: GAGVSQTPSNKVTEKGKYVELRCDPISGHTALYWYRQSLGQGPEFLIYFQGTGAADDSGLPNDRFFAVRPEGSVSTLKIQRTERGDSAVYLCASSSGTSEGDTQYFGPGTRLTVL.